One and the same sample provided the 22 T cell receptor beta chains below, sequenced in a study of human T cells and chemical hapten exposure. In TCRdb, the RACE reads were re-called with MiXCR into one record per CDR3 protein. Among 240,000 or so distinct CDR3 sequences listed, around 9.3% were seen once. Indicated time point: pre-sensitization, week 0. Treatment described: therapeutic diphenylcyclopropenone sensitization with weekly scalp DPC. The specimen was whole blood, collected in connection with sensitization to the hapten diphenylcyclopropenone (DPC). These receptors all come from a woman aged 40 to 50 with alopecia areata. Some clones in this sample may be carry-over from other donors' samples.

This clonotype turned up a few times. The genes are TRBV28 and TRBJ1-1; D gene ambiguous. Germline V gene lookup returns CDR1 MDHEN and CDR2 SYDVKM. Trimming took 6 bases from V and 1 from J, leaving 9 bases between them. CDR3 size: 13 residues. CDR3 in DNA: TGTGCCAGCAGGAGAAACGCGAACACTGAAGCTTTCTTT. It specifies CASRRNANTEAFF.

CDR3 amino acids: CASSQDREPIYEQYF. The CDR3 region has the DNA TGCGCCAGCAGCCAAGACAGGGAACCCATCTACGAGCAGTACTTC. The chain has TRBV4-3 and TRBJ2-7, with D possibly being TRBD1 (5 bases). This CDR3 has 15 residues. Per the germline V gene, CDR1 is LGHNA and CDR2 is YSLEER. Trimming removed 0 bases at V and 3 bases at J, with 12 bases between.

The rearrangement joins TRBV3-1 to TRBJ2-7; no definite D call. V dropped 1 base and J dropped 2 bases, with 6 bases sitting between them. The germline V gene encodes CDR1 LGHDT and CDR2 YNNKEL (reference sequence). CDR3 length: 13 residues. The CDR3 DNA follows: TGTGCCAGCAGCCAAGGCCAAACCTACGAGCAGTACTTC. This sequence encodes CASSQGQTYEQYF.

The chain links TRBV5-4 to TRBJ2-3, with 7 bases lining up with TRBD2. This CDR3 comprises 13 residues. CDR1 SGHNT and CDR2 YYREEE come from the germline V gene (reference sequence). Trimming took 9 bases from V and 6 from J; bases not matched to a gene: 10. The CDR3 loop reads CATNRGAGDTQYF. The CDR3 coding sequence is TGTGCCACCAATAGGGGAGCGGGGGATACGCAGTATTTT.

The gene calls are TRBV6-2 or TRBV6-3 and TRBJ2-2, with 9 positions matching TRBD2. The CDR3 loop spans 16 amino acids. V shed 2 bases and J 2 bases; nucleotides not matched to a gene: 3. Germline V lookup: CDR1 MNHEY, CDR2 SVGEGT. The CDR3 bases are TGTGCCAGCAGTTACGTTAGCGGGGGAAACACCGGGGAGCTGTTTTTT. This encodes CASSYVSGGNTGELFF.

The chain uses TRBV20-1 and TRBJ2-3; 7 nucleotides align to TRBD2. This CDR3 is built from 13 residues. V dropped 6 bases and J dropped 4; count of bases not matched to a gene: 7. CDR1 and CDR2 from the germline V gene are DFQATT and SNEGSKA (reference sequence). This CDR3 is CSAPAGRADTQYF. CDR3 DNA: TGCAGTGCGCCAGCGGGAAGGGCAGATACGCAGTATTTT.

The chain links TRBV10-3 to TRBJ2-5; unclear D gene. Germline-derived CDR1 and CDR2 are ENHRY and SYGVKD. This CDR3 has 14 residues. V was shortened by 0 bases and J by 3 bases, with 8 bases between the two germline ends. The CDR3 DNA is TGTGCCATCAGTGAGTCGCTGAACGAAGAGACCCAGTACTTC. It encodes CAISESLNEETQYF.

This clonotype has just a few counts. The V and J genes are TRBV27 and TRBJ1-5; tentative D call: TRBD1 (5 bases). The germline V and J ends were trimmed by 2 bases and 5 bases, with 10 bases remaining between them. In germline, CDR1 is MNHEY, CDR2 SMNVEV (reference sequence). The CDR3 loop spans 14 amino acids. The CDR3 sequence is CASSLGGVDQPQHF. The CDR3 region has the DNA TGTGCCAGCAGTTTAGGAGGGGTAGATCAGCCCCAGCATTTT.

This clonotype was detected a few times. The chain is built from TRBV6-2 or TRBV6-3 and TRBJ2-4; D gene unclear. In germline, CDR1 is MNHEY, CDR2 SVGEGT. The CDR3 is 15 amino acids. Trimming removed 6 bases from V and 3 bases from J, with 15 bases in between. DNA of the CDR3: TGTGCCAGCAGCCCCCTGGGAATTTACAAAAACATTCAGTACTTC. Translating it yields CASSPLGIYKNIQYF.

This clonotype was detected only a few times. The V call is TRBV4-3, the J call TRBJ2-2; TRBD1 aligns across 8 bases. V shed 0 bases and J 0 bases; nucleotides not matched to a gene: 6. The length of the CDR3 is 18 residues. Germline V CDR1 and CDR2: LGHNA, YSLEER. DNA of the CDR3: TGCGCCAGCAGCCAAGAACGGCAGGGGGCAACGAACACCGGGGAGCTGTTTTTT. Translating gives CASSQERQGATNTGELFF.

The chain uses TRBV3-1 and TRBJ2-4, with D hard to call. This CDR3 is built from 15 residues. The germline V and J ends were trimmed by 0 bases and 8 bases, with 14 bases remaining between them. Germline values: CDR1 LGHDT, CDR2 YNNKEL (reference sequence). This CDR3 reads CASSQDLIPGHIQYF. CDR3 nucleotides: TGTGCCAGCAGCCAAGATTTGATCCCAGGACACATTCAGTACTTC. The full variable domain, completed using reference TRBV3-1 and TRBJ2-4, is DTAVSQTPKYLVTQMGNDKSIKCEQNLGHDTMYWYKQDSKKFLKIMFSYNNKELIINETVPNRFSPKSPDKAHLNLHINSLELGDSAVYFCASSQDLIPGHIQYFGAGTRLSVL.

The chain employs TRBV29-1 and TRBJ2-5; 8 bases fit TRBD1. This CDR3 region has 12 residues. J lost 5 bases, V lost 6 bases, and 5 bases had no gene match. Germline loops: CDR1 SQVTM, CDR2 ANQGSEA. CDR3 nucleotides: TGCAGCGTAACTACAGGGGGTGAGACCCAGTACTTC. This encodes CSVTTGGETQYF.

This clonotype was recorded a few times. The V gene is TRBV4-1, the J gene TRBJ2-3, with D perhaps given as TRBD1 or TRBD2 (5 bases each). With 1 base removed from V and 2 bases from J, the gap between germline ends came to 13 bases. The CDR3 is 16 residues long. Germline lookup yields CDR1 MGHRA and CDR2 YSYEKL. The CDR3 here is CASSQALAGATDTQYF. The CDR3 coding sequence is TGCGCCAGCAGCCAAGCCCTAGCCGGGGCCACAGATACGCAGTATTTT.

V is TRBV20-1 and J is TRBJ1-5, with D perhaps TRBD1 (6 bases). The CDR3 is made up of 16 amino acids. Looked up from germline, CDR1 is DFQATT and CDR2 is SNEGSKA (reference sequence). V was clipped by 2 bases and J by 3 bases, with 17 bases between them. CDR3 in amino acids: CSARSTGLGHNQPQHF. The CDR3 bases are TGCAGTGCTAGATCTACAGGGTTGGGCCACAATCAGCCCCAGCATTTT.

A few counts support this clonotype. The DNA for the CDR3 is TGTGCCAGCAGTCCCTTGGCAGCCATGAACACTGAAGCTTTCTTT. Translating it yields CASSPLAAMNTEAFF. The genes are TRBV6-5 and TRBJ1-1; D call uncertain. V lost 5 bases, J lost 0 bases, and 13 bases lay in between. Germline V gene lookup returns CDR1 MNHEY and CDR2 SVGAGI. The CDR3 runs 15 residues.

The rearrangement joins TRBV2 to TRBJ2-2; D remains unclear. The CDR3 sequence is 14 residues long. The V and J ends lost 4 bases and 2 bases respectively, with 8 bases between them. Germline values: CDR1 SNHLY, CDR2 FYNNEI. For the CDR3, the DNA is TGTGCCAGCAGTGTTTACGGAAACACCGGGGAGCTGTTTTTT. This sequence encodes CASSVYGNTGELFF.

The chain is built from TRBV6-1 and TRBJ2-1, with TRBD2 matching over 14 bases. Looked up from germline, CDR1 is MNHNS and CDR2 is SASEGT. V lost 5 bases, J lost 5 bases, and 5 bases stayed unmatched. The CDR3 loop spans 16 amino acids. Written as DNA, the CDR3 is TGTGCCAGCAGTAGACAGGGACTAGCGGGGGACAATGAGCAGTTCTTC. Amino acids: CASSRQGLAGDNEQFF.

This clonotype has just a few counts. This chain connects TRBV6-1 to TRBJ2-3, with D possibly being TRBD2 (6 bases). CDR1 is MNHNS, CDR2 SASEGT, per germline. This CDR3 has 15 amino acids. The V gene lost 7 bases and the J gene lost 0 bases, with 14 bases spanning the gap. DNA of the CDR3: TGTGCCAGCACCCCGATGGGGGGAAGCACAGATACGCAGTATTTT. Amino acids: CASTPMGGSTDTQYF.

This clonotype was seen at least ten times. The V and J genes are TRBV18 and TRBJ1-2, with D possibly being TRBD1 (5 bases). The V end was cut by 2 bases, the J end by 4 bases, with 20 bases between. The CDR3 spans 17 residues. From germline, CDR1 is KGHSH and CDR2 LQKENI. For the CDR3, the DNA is TGTGCCAGCTCACCATGGCGGCGCGGACAAACGGGCTATGGCTACACCTTC. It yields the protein CASSPWRRGQTGYGYTF.

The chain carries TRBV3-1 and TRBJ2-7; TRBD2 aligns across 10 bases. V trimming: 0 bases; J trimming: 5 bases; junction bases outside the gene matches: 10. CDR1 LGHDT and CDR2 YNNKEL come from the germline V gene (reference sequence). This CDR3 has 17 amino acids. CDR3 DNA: TGTGCCAGCAGCCAAGACTTCCCGGGGACTAGCGCCGACGAGCAGTACTTC. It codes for CASSQDFPGTSADEQYF.

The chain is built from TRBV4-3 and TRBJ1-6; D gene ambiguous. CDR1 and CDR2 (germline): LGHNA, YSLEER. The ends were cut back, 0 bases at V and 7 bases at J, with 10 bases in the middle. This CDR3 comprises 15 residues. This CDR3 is CASSQDGQTNSPLHF. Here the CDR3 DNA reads TGCGCCAGCAGCCAAGATGGGCAGACCAATTCACCCCTCCACTTT.

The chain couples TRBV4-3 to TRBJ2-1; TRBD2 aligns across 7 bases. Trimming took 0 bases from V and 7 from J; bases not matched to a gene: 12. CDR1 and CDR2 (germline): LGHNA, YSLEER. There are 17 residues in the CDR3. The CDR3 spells CASSQDSTGRAGNEQFF. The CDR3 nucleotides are TGCGCCAGCAGCCAAGATAGCACGGGAAGAGCGGGGAATGAGCAGTTCTTC.